This T cell receptor (beta chain) was found in a study of blood T cells in healthy people across ages. Whole-study results and caveats: The study could not conclusively compare naive and antigen-experienced cells, given its unsorted PBMCs. Higher diversity, along with more naive CD4+ cells, distinguished long-lived donors from aged donors.

Drawn from each donor were around 10 milliliters of peripheral blood. The CDR3 extends over 15 amino acids. V shed 6 bases and J 3 bases; nucleotides not matched to a gene: 9. Per the germline V gene, CDR1 is MDHEN and CDR2 is SYDVKM. On this clonotype itself: Its antigen is currently unknown.

Combining a sample-barcoded 5' primer with a J-beta primer mix, a second PCR ran for roughly 7 to 12 cycles. In TCRdb, the 5' RACE reads were re-called with MiXCR into one record per CDR3 protein. The table records 1.5 million or so distinct CDR3 sequences, approximately 43% of them present only once. The sequence was obtained from a woman between 18 and 29 years old in good health. This chain joins TRBV28 and TRBJ2-5; 8 bases are shared with TRBD1. The material sequenced was blood. CDR3 DNA sequence: TGTGCCAGCAGGTGGACAGGGATTTCCGAAGAGACCCAGTACTTC. Translating gives CASRWTGISEETQYF. Looking up the rest from reference TRBV28 and TRBJ2-5 gives the full variable domain: DVKVTQSSRYLVKRTGEKVFLECVQDMDHENMFWYRQDPGLGLRLIYFSYDVKMKEKGDIPEGYSVSREKKERFSLILESASTNQTSMYLCASRWTGISEETQYFGPGTRLLVL.